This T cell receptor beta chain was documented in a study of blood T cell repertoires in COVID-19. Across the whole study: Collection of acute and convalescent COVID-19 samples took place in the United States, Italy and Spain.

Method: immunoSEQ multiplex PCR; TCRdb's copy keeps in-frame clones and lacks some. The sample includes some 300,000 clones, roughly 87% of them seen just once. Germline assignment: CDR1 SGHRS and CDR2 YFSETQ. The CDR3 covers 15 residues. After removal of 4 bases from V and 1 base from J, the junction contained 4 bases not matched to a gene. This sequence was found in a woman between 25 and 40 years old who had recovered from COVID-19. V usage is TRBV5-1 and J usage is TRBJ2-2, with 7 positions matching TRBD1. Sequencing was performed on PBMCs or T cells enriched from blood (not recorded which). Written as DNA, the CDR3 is TGCGCCAGCAGCCCGGGACAGCTGAACACCGGGGAGCTGTTTTTT. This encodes CASSPGQLNTGELFF.